This T cell receptor (beta chain) was sequenced in a study of response to subunit inactivated influenza vaccine. This CDR3 has 16 amino acids. The V gene's germline CDR1 is LGHNA and CDR2 YSLEER. Trimming pared 3 bases from V and 1 base from J, leaving 12 bases between. TCRdb itself ran the RT-PCR reads through MiXCR, one entry per CDR3 protein. The table has under 500,000 distinct CDR3 sequences, roughly 9.7% seen once. To note about this clonotype: The antigen remains undetermined.

Study-wide findings and caveats: A suggestion made by the authors is that each seasonal influenza vaccination recruits few new T cells.

The receptor was derived from a man between 50 and 59 years old who received an inactivated influenza vaccine. The rearrangement uses TRBV4-3 and TRBJ2-2, with D uncertain. The sample was PBMCs from blood, taken 40 to 50 days after vaccination. The CDR3 reads CASSHILIGNTGELFF. The CDR3 DNA is TGCGCCAGCAGCCACATTCTCATAGGGAACACCGGGGAGCTGTTTTTT.